Included here is one T cell receptor (beta chain) sequence, with context. Its binding antigen is unknown. Since a much larger clone is just one base distant, this may be a read error. Since the CDR3 does not end with the conserved phenylalanine or tryptophan, this likely comes from a read error. The V end loses 4 bases and the J end loses 0 bases, and a stretch of 7 bases separates them. With termini counted, the CDR3 has 14 amino acids. The entry retains the CDR3 DNA only, 42 bases that are in frame from base 1. CDR1 SGHDT and CDR2 YYEEEE were looked up in the germline V gene. The sample was run on an Illumina HiSeq 2500. TCR beta libraries were prepared by quantitative 5'-RACE with molecular barcodes. As for the original processing: Disease-linked TCR variants were identified with a new computational method built on a probabilistic model of VDJ rearrangement. TCRdb redid the processing of the public reads, applying fastp at Q25 and MiXCR, and retained in-frame beta chains. Each CDR3 protein gets just one entry, which takes the most common genes and DNA from the rows behind it. TCRdb's processing, not the authors' own work, is the source of the V and J calls. The sample has about 90,000 distinct CDR3 sequences on record, about 8.1% of them singletons. The ten largest clones represent 30% of the sample.

This sample was included in a study of CD8 T cells in ankylosing spondylitis (dated by TCRdb to about 2017). Study-wide context: To find TCR variants linked to disease, the study profiled T cell receptor beta repertoires in ankylosing spondylitis patients and healthy donors. The full study cohort comprised about 23 ankylosing spondylitis patients and roughly 100 healthy donors. Samples of peripheral blood were taken, and for ankylosing spondylitis patients, synovial fluid was collected as well. General study outcomes and caveats: Some motif variants were previously reported in synovial fluid and blood of reactive arthritis patients, suggesting common disease-initiation mechanisms. Blood from ankylosing spondylitis patients appeared to be characterized by a TCR beta motif made up of seven or eight highly homologous amino acid variants. According to the report, matched synovial fluid samples from ankylosing spondylitis patients were significantly enriched for the disease-linked clones. The disease-linked clones had a CD8+ phenotype and were found at relatively low frequencies in peripheral blood.

The sequence came from a male donor with ankylosing spondylitis. Sequences were obtained from blood, either unsorted or a sorted T cell fraction (not recorded which). The chain is encoded by TRBV5-6 joined to TRBJ2-2; the D region possibly corresponds to TRBD2 (5 bases align). The sequenced DNA: TGTGCCAGCAGCCCCGGGACGAACACCGGGGAGCTGTTTTGT. It specifies CASSPGTNTGELFC.